The 5 T cell receptor beta chains presented below share a single source sample, sequenced in a study of T cells in Graves' hyperthyroidism and ophthalmopathy. Amplification targeted TCR beta CDR3 regions from RNA transcripts. The study used the HTBI primer set for a first-round RT-PCR of the TCR CDR3. TCRdb itself ran the multiplex PCR reads through MiXCR, one entry per CDR3 protein. Altogether around 440,000 distinct CDR3 sequences are present, approximately 15% being singletons, with the ten largest covering around 7.3%. Sequencing was carried out using blood. The source of these receptors is a woman younger than 35 with Graves' hyperthyroidism.

This clonotype was recorded many times. This chain uses TRBV4-1 with TRBJ2-7, with TRBD2 matching over 8 bases. The V and J ends lost 6 bases and 5 bases, in that order; junction bases with no gene match: 12. This CDR3 spans 15 amino acids. Germline V gene lookup returns CDR1 MGHRA and CDR2 YSYEKL. The CDR3 loop is CASRPSGGSGNEQYF. The CDR3 DNA is TGCGCCAGCAGACCTTCGGGGGGGTCCGGGAACGAGCAGTACTTC.

In this sample, this clonotype turned up many times. The chain links TRBV5-5 to TRBJ1-3; D possibly corresponds to TRBD1 (5 bases). V was cut by 0 bases and J by 0 bases, with 7 bases left in between. This CDR3 has 15 amino acids. Germline CDR1 and CDR2: SGHKS and YYEKEE (reference sequence). CDR3 residues: CASSLAGYSGNTIYF. The CDR3, as DNA: TGTGCCAGCAGCTTGGCAGGGTACTCTGGAAACACCATATATTTT.

This clonotype was found many times. The chain joins TRBV27 to TRBJ1-5; D gene ambiguous. V was clipped by 2 bases and J by 0 bases, with 5 bases between them. From germline, CDR1 is MNHEY and CDR2 SMNVEV (reference sequence). The CDR3 has 14 residues. The CDR3 nucleotides read TGTGCCAGCAGTTTAGCTTATAGCAATCAGCCCCAGCATTTT. Amino acid sequence: CASSLAYSNQPQHF.

As for this clonotype: A much larger clonotype is one base distant, so this may be a read error. This chain connects TRBV12-5 to TRBJ2-3; D is unclear. Germline values: CDR1 LGHNT, CDR2 FRNRAP. The CDR3 sequence is 14 residues long. The V and J ends lost 3 bases and 10 bases respectively, with 17 bases between them. Here the CDR3 reads CASGFGMGGDAQYF. The CDR3 nucleotides read TGTGCTAGTGGTTTTGGTATGGGCGGTGATGCGCAGTATTTT.

The sample holds a few counts of this clonotype. The V gene is TRBV6-1, the J gene TRBJ1-5; 9 bases align to TRBD1. V was clipped by 4 bases and J by 7 bases; unmatched bases: 2. This CDR3 has 13 residues. Germline CDR1 MNHNS, CDR2 SASEGT. The CDR3 is CASSGQGEQPQHF. CDR3 nucleotides: TGTGCCAGCAGTGGACAGGGGGAACAGCCCCAGCATTTT.